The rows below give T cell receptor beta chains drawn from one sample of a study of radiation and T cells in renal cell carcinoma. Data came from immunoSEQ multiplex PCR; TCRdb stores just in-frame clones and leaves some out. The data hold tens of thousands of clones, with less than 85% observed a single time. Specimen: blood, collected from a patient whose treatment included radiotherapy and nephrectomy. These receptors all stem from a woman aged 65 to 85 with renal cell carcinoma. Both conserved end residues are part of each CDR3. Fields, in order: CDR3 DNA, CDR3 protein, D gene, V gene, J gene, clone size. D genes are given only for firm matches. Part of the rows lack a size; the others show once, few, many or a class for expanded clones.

DNA: TGTGCCAGCTCACCGGGACCCGTTGAAAAACTGTTTTTT; CDR3: CASSPGPVEKLFF; D: -; V: TRBV18; J: TRBJ1-4; size: -
DNA: TGCGCCAGCAGCCCGGGACAGGGTCGCGACTATGGAGTGGTCGGAGCTTTCTTT; CDR3: CASSPGQGRDYGVVGAFF; D: TRBD1; V: TRBV5-1; J: TRBJ1-1; size: -
DNA: TGTGCCAGCAGTTACACGACAGGGGATATCAATGAGCAGTTCTTC; CDR3: CASSYTTGDINEQFF; D: TRBD1; V: TRBV6-5; J: TRBJ2-1; size: -
DNA: TGTGCCAGCAGTAGGGACAGGCCGAACACCGGGGAGCTGTTTTTT; CDR3: CASSRDRPNTGELFF; D: TRBD1; V: TRBV6-5; J: TRBJ2-2; size: -
DNA: TGTGCCAGCATGTGGGGGACTGAAGCTTTCTTT; CDR3: CASMWGTEAFF; D: -; V: TRBV2; J: TRBJ1-1; size: -
DNA: TGTGCCAGCAGCTTAACACCGGATCAGCCCCAGCATTTT; CDR3: CASSLTPDQPQHF; D: -; V: TRBV7-6; J: TRBJ1-5; size: once
DNA: TGCGCCAGCAGCGATAGACTAGCGGGAGTCAACGAGCAGTACTTC; CDR3: CASSDRLAGVNEQYF; D: TRBD2; V: TRBV5-1; J: TRBJ2-7; size: once
DNA: TGTGCCAGCAGCTTAGGTGGGGTTAGCACAGATACGCAGTATTTT; CDR3: CASSLGGVSTDTQYF; D: -; V: TRBV7-2; J: TRBJ2-3; size: -
DNA: TGTGCCAGCCCCGGCGGGGTCCCATCCTACGAGCAGTACTTC; CDR3: CASPGGVPSYEQYF; D: -; V: TRBV25-1; J: TRBJ2-7; size: -
DNA: TGTGCCAGCAGAGAAGACAGGGTTCGGACCGGGGAGCTGTTTTTT; CDR3: CASREDRVRTGELFF; D: TRBD1; V: TRBV2; J: TRBJ2-2; size: -
DNA: TGTGCCAGCGGCCGAGGACGGTACACTGAAGCTTTCTTT; CDR3: CASGRGRYTEAFF; D: -; V: TRBV6-5; J: TRBJ1-1; size: -
DNA: TGCGCCAGCAGCTTGGTTCCGTCTAGCACAGATACGCAGTATTTT; CDR3: CASSLVPSSTDTQYF; D: -; V: TRBV5-1; J: TRBJ2-3; size: -
DNA: TGCGCCAGCAGCCAAGAGGGACAGGTCCTCGTTAATGGCTACACCTTC; CDR3: CASSQEGQVLVNGYTF; D: TRBD1; V: TRBV4-1; J: TRBJ1-2; size: -
DNA: TGTGCCAGCAGAGCCGGGACGCAGGGGGAGCAGTACTTC; CDR3: CASRAGTQGEQYF; D: TRBD1; V: TRBV5-4; J: TRBJ2-5; size: -
DNA: TGTGCCAGCAGTGGGGACAGAATTAACTATGGCTACACCTTC; CDR3: CASSGDRINYGYTF; D: TRBD1; V: TRBV2; J: TRBJ1-2; size: -